This entry lists 9 T cell receptor beta chains sequenced from one sample in a study of regulatory T cells in long-lasting Graves disease. The time point here: newly diagnosed GD, antithyroid drugs for less than 3 months. Researchers made the TCR library from RNA that was extracted from PBMCs. iRepertoire HTBI primers and Arm-PCR of CDR3 regions built TCR beta libraries. TCRdb reanalysed the multiplex PCR reads using MiXCR and keeps one entry per CDR3 protein. In the table there are roughly 420,000 distinct CDR3 sequences, around a sixth of which are singletons. Sequencing was performed on peripheral blood mononuclear cells (PBMCs), taken at new diagnosis, from a patient treated with antithyroid drugs. The receptors shown here come from a female donor with Graves disease.

This clonotype was observed a handful of times. The chain couples TRBV20-1 to TRBJ2-7; TRBD2 matches 10 bases. CDR1 and CDR2 (germline): DFQATT, SNEGSKA (reference sequence). V gave up 4 bases and J gave up 0 bases; unmatched junction bases: 6. The CDR3 length is 15 residues. The chain's CDR3 is CSATRPSGSSYEQYF. The CDR3 DNA reads as TGCAGTGCTACACGACCTAGCGGGAGCTCCTACGAGCAGTACTTC.

At least ten counts were recorded for this clonotype. The rearrangement joins TRBV7-3 to TRBJ2-2; D uncertain. Trimming stripped 2 bases from V and 0 bases from J, with 13 bases between. Germline CDR1 and CDR2: SGHTA and FQGTGA. This CDR3 comprises 17 residues. Written as DNA, the CDR3 is TGTGCCAGCAGCTTAGTACCTGGTACAGCGAACACCGGGGAGCTGTTTTTT. Translating it yields CASSLVPGTANTGELFF. Full variable domain (outside the CDR3, taken from reference TRBV7-3 and TRBJ2-2): GAGVSQTPSNKVTEKGKYVELRCDPISGHTALYWYRQSLGQGPEFLIYFQGTGAADDSGLPNDRFFAVRPEGSVSTLKIQRTERGDSAVYLCASSLVPGTANTGELFFGEGSRLTVL.

This clonotype was seen many times. The chain has TRBV7-8 and TRBJ2-2; 7 bases map to TRBD1. In germline, CDR1 is SGHVS, CDR2 FQNEAQ. The CDR3 consists of 16 residues. V dropped 5 bases and J dropped 5; count of bases not matched to a gene: 11. The CDR3 nucleotides read TGTGCCAGCAGCCCAGCGACAGGGTCGCAAACCGGGGAGCTGTTTTTT. This translates into CASSPATGSQTGELFF.

The chain combines TRBV18 with TRBJ1-1; D unresolved. Germline V gene lookup returns CDR1 KGHSH and CDR2 LQKENI. The CDR3 covers 17 residues. Trimming cost V 0 bases and J 6 bases, with 20 bases left between them. The CDR3 DNA reads TGTGCCAGCTCACCACCCGTCCGGGCCGGCAAGGGATCTGAAGCTTTCTTT. This sequence encodes CASSPPVRAGKGSEAFF. Based on the CDR3 plus reference TRBV18 and TRBJ1-1, the full variable domain is NAGVMQNPRHLVRRRGQEARLRCSPMKGHSHVYWYRQLPEEGLKFMVYLQKENIIDESGMPKERFSAEFPKEGPSILRIQQVVRGDSAAYFCASSPPVRAGKGSEAFFGQGTRLTVV.

This clonotype was seen at least ten times. The J gene is TRBJ1-2, the V gene TRBV2; maybe TRBD1 (5 bases). Trimming removed 4 bases at V and 7 bases at J, with 10 bases between. The CDR3 is 12 residues long. CDR1 and CDR2 from the germline V gene are SNHLY and FYNNEI. The CDR3 region is CASSGGARGYTF. For the CDR3, the DNA is TGTGCCAGCAGTGGTGGGGCGCGTGGCTACACCTTC.

This clonotype was recorded many times. The rearrangement links TRBV27 to TRBJ1-1; D may be TRBD1 (5 bases). CDR1 MNHEY and CDR2 SMNVEV come from the germline V gene (reference sequence). Trimming took 7 bases from V and 1 from J, leaving 22 bases between them. This CDR3 is built from 17 residues. CDR3 region: CASTTLGAVGANTEAFF. The CDR3 region has the DNA TGTGCCAGCACCACCCTCGGGGCTGTTGGGGCGAACACTGAAGCTTTCTTT.

Points on this clonotype: A much larger clone lies one base from this, so it may be a read error. The rearrangement joins TRBV27 to TRBJ1-1, with D unresolved. The CDR3 has 14 amino acids. Germline V gene data show CDR1 as MNHEY and CDR2 as SMNVEV (reference sequence). CDR3 in DNA: TGTGCCAGCGGTTTTGGGTCCGGAGACACTGAAGCTTTCTTT. Its protein is CASGFGSGDTEAFF.

This clonotype was seen only a few times. This rearrangement joins TRBV10-3 to TRBJ1-2; D is undetermined. V was cut by 7 bases and J by 8 bases, with 14 bases left in between. From germline, CDR1 is ENHRY and CDR2 SYGVKD. The CDR3 is 12 amino acids. The chain's CDR3 is CAINKGGYGYTF. In DNA, the CDR3 is TGTGCCATCAATAAAGGAGGGTACGGCTACACCTTC.

The chain combines TRBV7-2 with TRBJ1-5; D is perhaps TRBD1 (6 bases). The CDR3 runs 12 residues. Germline V gene data show CDR1 as SGHTA and CDR2 as FQGNSA. Trimming took 4 bases from V and 5 from J, leaving 6 bases between them. The CDR3 here is CASSWTDQPQHF. DNA for the CDR3: TGTGCCAGCAGCTGGACAGATCAGCCCCAGCATTTT. Based on the CDR3 plus reference TRBV7-2 and TRBJ1-5, the full variable domain is GAGVSQSPSNKVTEKGKDVELRCDPISGHTALYWYRQSLGQGLEFLIYFQGNSAPDKSGLPSDRFSAERTGGSVSTLTIQRTQQEDSAVYLCASSWTDQPQHFGDGTRLSIL.